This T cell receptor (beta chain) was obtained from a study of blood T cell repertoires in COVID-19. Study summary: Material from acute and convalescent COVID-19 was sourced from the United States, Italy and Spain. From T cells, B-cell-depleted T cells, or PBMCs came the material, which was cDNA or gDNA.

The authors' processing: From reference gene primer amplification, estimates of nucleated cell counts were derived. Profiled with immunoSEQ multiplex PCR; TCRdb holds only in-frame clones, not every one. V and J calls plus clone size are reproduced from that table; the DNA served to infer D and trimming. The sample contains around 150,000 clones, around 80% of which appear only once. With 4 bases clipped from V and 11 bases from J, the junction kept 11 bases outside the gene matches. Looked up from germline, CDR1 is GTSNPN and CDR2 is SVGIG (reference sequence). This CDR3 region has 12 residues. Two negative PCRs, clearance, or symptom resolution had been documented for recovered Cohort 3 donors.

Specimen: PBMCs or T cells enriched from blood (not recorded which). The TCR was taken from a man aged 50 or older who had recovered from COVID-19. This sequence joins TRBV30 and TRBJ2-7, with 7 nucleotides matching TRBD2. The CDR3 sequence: CAWNKGGQAKYF. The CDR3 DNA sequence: TGTGCCTGGAACAAGGGAGGGCAGGCAAAGTACTTC.